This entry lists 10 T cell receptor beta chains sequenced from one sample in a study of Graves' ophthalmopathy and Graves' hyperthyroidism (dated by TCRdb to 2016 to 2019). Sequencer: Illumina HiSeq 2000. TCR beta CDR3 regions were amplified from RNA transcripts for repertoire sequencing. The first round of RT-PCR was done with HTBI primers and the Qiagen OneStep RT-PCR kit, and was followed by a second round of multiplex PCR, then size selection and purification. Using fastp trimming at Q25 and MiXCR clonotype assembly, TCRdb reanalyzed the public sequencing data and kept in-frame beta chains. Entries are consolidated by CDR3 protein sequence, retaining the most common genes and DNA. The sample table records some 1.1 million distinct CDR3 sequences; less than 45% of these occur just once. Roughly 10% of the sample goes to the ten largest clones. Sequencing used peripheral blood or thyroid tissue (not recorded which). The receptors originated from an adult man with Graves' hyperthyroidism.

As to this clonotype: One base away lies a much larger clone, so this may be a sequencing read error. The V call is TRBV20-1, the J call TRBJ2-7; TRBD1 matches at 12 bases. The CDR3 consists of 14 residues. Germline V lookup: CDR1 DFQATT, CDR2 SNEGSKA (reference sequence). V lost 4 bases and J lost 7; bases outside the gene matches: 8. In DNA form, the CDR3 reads TGCAGTGCTAAACGGGGACAGGGGGCTGAGGAGCAGTACTTC. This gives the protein CSAKRGQGAEEQYF.

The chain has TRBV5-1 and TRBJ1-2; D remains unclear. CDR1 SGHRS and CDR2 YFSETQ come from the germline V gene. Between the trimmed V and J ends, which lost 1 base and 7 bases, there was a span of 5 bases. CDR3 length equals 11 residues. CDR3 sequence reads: CASSLWAGYTF. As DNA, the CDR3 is TGCGCCAGCAGCTTGTGGGCTGGCTACACCTTC.

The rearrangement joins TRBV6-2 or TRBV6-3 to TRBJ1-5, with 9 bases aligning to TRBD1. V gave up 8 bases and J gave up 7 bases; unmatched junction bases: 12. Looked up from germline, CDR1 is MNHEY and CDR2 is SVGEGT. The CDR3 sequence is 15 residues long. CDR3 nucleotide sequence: TGTGCCAGCGCGGGACAGGGCGTCCACATGCAGCCCCAGCATTTT. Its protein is CASAGQGVHMQPQHF.

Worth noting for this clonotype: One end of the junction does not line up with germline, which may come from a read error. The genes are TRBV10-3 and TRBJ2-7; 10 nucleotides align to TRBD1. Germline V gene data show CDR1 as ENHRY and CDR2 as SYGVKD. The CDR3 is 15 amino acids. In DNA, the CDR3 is TGTGCCATCAGCGACCGGGACAGGGGCTCCCACGAGCAGTACTTC. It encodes CAISDRDRGSHEQYF.

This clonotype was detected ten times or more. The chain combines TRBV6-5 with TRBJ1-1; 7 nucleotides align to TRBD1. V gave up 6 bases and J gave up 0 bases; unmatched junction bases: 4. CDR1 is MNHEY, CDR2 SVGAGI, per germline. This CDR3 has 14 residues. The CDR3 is CASRRQGLNTEAFF. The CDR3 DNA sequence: TGTGCCAGCAGAAGACAGGGTCTGAACACTGAAGCTTTCTTT.

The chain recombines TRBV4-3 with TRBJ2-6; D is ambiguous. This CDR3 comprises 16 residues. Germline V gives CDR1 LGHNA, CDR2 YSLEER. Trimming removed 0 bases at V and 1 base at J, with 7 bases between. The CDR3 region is CASSQDGPSGANVLTF. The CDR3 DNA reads TGCGCCAGCAGCCAAGATGGACCATCTGGGGCCAACGTCCTGACTTTC.

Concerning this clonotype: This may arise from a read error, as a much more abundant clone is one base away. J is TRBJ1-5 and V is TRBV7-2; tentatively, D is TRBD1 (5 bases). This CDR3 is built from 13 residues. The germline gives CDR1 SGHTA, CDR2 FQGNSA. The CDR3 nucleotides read TGTTCCAGCAGCTTAAGGGGAACTCAGCCCCAGCATTTT. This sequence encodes CSSSLRGTQPQHF.

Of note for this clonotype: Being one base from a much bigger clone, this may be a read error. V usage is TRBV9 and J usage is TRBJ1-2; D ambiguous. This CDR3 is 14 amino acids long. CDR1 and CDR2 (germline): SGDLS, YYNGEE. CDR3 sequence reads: CASSSLGERNGCTF. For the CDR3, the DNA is TGTGCCAGCAGCTCTCTGGGAGAACGGAATGGCTGCACCTTC.

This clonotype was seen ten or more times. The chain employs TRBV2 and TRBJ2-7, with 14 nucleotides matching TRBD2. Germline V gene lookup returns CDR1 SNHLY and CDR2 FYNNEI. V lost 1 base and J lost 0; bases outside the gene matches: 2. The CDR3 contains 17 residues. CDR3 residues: CASSEGTSGRSSYEQYF. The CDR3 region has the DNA TGTGCCAGCAGTGAAGGGACTAGCGGGAGGAGCTCCTACGAGCAGTACTTC.

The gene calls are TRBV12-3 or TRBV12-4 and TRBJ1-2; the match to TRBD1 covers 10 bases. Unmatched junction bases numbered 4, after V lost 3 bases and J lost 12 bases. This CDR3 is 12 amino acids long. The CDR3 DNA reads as TGTGCCAGCAGTTTTACGGGACAGGGGCACACCTTC. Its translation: CASSFTGQGHTF.